This TCR beta chain derives from a study of T cells in Graves' hyperthyroidism and ophthalmopathy. Study-level background: Peripheral blood samples were taken at initial diagnosis, prior to any treatment.

This clonotype was recorded many times. Its target is unknown. Findings of the study overall: Peripheral blood also featured most of the thyroid clonotypes expanded above 0.001. A model of 13 V-J pairs discriminated ophthalmopathy from stable hyperthyroidism.

Amplification targeted TCR beta CDR3 regions from RNA transcripts. An initial round of RT-PCR targeting the TCR CDR3 relied on the HTBI primer set. TCRdb reprocessed the multiplex PCR reads with MiXCR, giving one entry per CDR3 protein. This sample has about 59,000 distinct CDR3 sequences; about 50% occur once, and the top ten carry 3% to 4%. The TCR originated in a woman aged 55-69 years with Graves' ophthalmopathy. Source material: blood.

CDR3 coding DNA: TGTGCCAGCAGCTTGAGGGCTAGCACAGATACGCAGTATTTT. Translating gives CASSLRASTDTQYF. V usage is TRBV5-8 and J usage is TRBJ2-3; D ambiguous. This CDR3 spans 14 amino acids. With 1 base removed from V and 0 bases from J, the gap between germline ends came to 6 bases. In germline, CDR1 is SGHTS, CDR2 YDEGEE. Supplemented by reference TRBV5-8 and TRBJ2-3, the full variable domain reads EAGVTQSPTHLIKTRGQQATLRCSPISGHTSVYWYQQALGLGLQFLLWYDEGEERNRGNFPPRFSGRQFPNYSSELNVNALELEDSALYLCASSLRASTDTQYFGPGTRLTVL.